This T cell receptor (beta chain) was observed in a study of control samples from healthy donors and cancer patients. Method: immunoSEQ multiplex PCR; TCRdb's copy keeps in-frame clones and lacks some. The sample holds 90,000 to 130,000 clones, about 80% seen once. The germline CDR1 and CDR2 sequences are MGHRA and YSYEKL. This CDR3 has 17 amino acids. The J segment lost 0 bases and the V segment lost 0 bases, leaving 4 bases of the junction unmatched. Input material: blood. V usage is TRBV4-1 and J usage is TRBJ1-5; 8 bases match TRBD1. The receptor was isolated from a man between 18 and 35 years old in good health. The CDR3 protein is CASSQDRDRNSNQPQHF. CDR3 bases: TGCGCCAGCAGCCAAGATAGGGACAGGAATAGCAATCAGCCCCAGCATTTT.